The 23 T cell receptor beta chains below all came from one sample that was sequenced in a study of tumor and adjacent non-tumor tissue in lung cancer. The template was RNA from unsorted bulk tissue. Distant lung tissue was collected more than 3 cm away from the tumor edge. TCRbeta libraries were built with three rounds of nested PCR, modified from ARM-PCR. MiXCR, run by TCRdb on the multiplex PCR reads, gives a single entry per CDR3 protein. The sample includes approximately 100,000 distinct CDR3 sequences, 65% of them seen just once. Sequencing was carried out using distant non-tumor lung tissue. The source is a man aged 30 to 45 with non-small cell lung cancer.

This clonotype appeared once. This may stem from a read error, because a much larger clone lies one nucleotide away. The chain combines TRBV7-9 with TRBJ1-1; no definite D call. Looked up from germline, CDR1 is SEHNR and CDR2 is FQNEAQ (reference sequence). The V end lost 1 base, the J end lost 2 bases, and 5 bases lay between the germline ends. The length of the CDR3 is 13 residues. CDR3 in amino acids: CASSLVDNTEAFF. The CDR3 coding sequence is TGTGCCAGCAGCTTAGTTGATAACACTGAAGCTTTCTTT.

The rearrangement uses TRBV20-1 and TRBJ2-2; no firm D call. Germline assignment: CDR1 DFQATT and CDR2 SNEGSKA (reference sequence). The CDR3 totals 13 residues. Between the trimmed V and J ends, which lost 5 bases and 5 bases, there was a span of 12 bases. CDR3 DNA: TGCAGTGCTCCCATCGATAGTACCGGGGAGCTGTTTTTT. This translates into CSAPIDSTGELFF.

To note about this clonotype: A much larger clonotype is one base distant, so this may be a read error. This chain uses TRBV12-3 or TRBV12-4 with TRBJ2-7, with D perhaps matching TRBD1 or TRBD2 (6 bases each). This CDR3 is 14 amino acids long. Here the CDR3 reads CARSLWGAPYEQYF. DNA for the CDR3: TGTGCCAGAAGTTTGTGGGGGGCCCCCTACGAGCAGTACTTC.

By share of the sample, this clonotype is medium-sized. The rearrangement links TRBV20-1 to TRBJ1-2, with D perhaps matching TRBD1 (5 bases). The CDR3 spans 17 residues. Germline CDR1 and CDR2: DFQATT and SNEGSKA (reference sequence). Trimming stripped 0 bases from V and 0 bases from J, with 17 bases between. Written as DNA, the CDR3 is TGCAGTGCTAGAGATGAGGGGCAGCCCAACTCTAACTATGGCTACACCTTC. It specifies CSARDEGQPNSNYGYTF.

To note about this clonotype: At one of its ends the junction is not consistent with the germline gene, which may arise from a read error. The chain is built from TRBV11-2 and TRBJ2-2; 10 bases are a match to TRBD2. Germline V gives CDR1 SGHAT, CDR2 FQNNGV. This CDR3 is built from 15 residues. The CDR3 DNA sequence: TGTGCCAGCAGCGCAAGCGGGGGGGCCGTCGGGGAGCTGTATTTT. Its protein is CASSASGGAVGELYF.

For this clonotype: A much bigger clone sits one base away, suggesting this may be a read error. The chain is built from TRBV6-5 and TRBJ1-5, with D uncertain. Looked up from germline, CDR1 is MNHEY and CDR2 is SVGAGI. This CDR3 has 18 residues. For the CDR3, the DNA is TGTCCCAGCAGTACTCGATTTGAGGGCCGCAAGGGCAATCAGCCCCAGCATTTT. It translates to CPSSTRFEGRKGNQPQHF.

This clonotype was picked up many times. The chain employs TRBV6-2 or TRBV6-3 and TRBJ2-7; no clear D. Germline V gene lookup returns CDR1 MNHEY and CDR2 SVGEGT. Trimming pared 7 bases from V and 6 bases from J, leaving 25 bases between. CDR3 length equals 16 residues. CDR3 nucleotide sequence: TGTGCCAGCACCCTTTCTCGGCGAGATGGGATTTCCGAGCAGTACTTC. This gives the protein CASTLSRRDGISEQYF.

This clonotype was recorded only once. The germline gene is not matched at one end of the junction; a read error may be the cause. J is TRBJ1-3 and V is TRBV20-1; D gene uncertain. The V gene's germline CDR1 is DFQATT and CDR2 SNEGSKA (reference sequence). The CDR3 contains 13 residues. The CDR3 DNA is TGCAGTTCTAAGCAACATTCTGGAAACATCATATATTTT. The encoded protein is CSSKQHSGNIIYF.

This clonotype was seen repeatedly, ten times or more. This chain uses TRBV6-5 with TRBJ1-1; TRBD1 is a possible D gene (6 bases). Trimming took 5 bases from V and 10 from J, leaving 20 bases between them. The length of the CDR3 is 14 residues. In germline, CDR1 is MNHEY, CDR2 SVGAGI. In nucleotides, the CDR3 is TGTGCCAGCAGTCCCTATCGGACAGCGGTATTAGCTTTCTTT. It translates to CASSPYRTAVLAFF.

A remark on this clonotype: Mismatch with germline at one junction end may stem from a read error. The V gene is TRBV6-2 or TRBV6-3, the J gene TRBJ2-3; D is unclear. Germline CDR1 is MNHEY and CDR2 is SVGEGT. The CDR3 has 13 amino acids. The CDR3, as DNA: TGTGCCAGCAGTTTACAGCAGGTAGATATGCAGTATTTT. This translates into CASSLQQVDMQYF.

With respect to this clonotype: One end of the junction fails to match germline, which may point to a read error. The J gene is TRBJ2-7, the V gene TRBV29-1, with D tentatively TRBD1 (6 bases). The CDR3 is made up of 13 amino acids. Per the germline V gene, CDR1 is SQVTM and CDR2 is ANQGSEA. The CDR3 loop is CSVGVEDRYEQYF. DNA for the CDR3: TGCAGTGTTGGAGTGGAGGACAGATACGAGCAGTACTTC.

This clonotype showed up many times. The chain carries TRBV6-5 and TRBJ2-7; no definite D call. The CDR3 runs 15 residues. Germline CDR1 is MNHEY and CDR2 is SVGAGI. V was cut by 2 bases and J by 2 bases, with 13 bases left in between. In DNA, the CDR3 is TGTGCCAGCAGTTACGCCGGTTTTGCCCCCTACGAGCAGTACTTC. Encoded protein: CASSYAGFAPYEQYF.

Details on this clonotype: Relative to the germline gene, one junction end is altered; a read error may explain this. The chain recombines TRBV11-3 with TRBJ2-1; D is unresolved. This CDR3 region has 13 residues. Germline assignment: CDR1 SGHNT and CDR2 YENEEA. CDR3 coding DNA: TGTGCCAGCAACCCCACACCGGGCAATGAGCAATCCTTC. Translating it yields CASNPTPGNEQSF.

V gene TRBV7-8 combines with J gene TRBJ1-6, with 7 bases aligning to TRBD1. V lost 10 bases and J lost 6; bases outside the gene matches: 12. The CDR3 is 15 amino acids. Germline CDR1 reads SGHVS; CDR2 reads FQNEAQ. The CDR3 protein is CAITSGGSPNSPLHF. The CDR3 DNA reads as TGTGCCATCACTTCAGGGGGTTCCCCTAATTCACCCCTCCACTTT.

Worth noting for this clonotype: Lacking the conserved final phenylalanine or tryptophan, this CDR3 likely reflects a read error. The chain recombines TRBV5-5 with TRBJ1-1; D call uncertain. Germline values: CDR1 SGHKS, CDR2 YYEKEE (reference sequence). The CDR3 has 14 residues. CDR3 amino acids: CASSLVVLNNEAFL. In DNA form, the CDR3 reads TGTGCCAGCAGCTTGGTAGTACTGAACAATGAAGCTTTCCTT.

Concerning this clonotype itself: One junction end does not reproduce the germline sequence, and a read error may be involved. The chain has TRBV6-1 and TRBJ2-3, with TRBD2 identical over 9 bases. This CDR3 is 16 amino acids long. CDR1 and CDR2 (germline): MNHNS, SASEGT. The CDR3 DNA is TGTGCCAGCGGTGAAGGTGCGGGAGGGGACACAGATACGCAGTATTTT. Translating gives CASGEGAGGDTDTQYF.

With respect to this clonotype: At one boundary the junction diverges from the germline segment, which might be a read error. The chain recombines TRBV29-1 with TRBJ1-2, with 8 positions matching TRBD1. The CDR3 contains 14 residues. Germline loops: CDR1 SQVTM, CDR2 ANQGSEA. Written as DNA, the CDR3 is TGCATCGTTGAAGATCGGTACGGACAGGGTGGCCACACCTTC. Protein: CIVEDRYGQGGHTF. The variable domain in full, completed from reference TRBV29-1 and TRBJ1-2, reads SAVISQKPSRDICQRGTSLTIQCQVDSQVTMMFWYRQQPGQSLTLIATANQGSEATYESGFVIDKFPISRPNLTFSTLTVSNMSPEDSSIYLCIVEDRYGQGGHTFGSGTRLTVV.

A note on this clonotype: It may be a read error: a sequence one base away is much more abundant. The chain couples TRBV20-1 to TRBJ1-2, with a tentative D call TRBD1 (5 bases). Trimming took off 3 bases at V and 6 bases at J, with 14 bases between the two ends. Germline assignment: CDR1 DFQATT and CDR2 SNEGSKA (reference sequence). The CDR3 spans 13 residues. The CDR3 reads CSARAMAGDGYTF. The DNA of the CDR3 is TGCAGTGCTAGGGCCATGGCGGGGGATGGCTACACCTTC.

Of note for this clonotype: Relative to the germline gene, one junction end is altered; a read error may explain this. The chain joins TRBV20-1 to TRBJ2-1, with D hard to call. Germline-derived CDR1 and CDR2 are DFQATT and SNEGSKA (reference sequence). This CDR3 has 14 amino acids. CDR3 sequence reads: CSVRQPRGYNEQLF. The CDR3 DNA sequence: TGCAGTGTCCGACAACCACGAGGATACAATGAGCAGCTCTTC.

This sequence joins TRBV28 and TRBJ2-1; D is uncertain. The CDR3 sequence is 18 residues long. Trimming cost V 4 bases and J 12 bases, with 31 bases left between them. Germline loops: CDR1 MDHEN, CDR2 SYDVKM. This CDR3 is CASSSPIAEKSSYNLQFF. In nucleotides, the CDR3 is TGTGCCAGCAGTTCCCCCATAGCTGAGAAGAGCTCCTACAATCTGCAGTTCTTC.

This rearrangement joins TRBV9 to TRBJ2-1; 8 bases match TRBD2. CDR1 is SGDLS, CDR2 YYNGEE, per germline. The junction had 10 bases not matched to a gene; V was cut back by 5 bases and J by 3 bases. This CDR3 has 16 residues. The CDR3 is CASSLEGTRLYNEQFF. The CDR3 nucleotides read TGTGCCAGCAGTCTCGAGGGGACTAGACTCTACAATGAGCAGTTCTTC.

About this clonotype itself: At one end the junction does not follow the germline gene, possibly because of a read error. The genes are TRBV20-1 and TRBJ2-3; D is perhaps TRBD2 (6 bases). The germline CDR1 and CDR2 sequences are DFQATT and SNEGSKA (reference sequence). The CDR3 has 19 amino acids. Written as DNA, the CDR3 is TGCAGTGCTAGAGATCATCGTTTCACCGGGGGACGCAGTACAGATACACAGTATTTT. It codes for CSARDHRFTGGRSTDTQYF.

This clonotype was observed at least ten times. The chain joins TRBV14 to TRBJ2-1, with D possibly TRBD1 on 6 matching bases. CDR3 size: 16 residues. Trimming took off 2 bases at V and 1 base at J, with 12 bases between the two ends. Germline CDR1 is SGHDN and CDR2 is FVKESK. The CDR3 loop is CASSQSGTLSYNEQFF. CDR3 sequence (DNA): TGTGCCAGCAGCCAATCCGGGACACTGTCCTACAATGAGCAGTTCTTC.